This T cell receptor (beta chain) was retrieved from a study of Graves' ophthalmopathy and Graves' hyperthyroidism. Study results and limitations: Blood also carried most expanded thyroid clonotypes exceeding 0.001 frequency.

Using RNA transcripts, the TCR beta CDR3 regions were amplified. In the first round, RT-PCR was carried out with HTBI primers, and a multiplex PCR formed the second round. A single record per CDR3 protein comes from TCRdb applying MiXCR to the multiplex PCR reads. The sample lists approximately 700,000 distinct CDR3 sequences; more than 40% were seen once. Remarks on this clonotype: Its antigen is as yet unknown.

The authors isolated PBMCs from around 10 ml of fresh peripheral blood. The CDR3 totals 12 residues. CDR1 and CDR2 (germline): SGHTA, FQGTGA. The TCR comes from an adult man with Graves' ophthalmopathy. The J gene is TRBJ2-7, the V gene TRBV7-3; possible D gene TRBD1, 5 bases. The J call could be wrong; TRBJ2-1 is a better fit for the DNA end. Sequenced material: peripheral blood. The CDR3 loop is CASNQGWSEQFF. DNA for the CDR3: TGTGCCAGCAATCAGGGTTGGAGTGAGCAGTTCTTC.